What follows are 15 T cell receptor beta chains derived from one specimen sequenced in a study of a mutant IDH1 vaccine in newly diagnosed glioma. The time point denotes: baseline, week 1 (first vaccination visit). Treatment noted: pre-vaccination baseline after standard-of-care therapy. The method was immunoSEQ multiplex PCR; TCRdb's version includes in-frame clones alone and lacks a portion of them. The sample carries about 51,000 clones, around three quarters recorded once. Sample: PBMCs, taken from a glioma patient treated with radiotherapy, temozolomide or both. Source of these receptors: a woman in her thirties or forties with glioma.

This chain links TRBV7-9 with TRBJ2-3, with TRBD2 matching over 14 bases. V gave up 4 bases and J gave up 4 bases; unmatched junction bases: 7. The CDR3 extends over 17 amino acids. The V gene's germline CDR1 is SEHNR and CDR2 FQNEAQ (reference sequence). The CDR3 spells CASSSGLAGGRSDTQYF. The CDR3 nucleotides are TGTGCCAGCAGCTCCGGACTAGCGGGGGGACGGTCAGATACGCAGTATTTT. Complete variable domain (other parts from reference TRBV7-9 and TRBJ2-3): DTGVSQNPRHKITKRGQNVTFRCDPISEHNRLYWYRQTLGQGPEFLTYFQNEAQLEKSRLLSDRFSAERPKGSFSTLEIQRTEQGDSAMYLCASSSGLAGGRSDTQYFGPGTRLTVL.

This clone was counted a few times. V and J are TRBV29-1 and TRBJ1-1, with 10 bases that match TRBD1. This CDR3 has 14 amino acids. Germline-derived CDR1 and CDR2 are SQVTM and ANQGSEA. The V segment lost 7 bases and the J segment 1 base; nucleotides outside the gene matches: 6. CDR3 sequence: CSAWDRGANTEAFF. The CDR3 DNA reads as TGCAGCGCCTGGGACAGGGGAGCGAACACTGAAGCTTTCTTT.

V gene TRBV5-4 combines with J gene TRBJ2-7; 7 nucleotides agree with TRBD2. Per the germline V gene, CDR1 is SGHNT and CDR2 is YYREEE (reference sequence). V lost 0 bases and J lost 0; bases outside the gene matches: 9. The CDR3 consists of 17 residues. CDR3 sequence reads: CASSLARGSGASYEQYF. The CDR3 nucleotides read TGTGCCAGCAGCTTGGCGCGAGGAAGCGGGGCCTCCTACGAGCAGTACTTC.

This chain connects TRBV6-1 to TRBJ1-2; 7 nucleotides match TRBD1. The V gene end was trimmed by 2 bases and the J gene end by 2 bases; junction bases not matched to a gene: 5. The CDR3 is 15 amino acids. Germline V CDR1 and CDR2: MNHNS, SASEGT. In DNA form, the CDR3 reads TGTGCCAGCAGTGAACAGATAGGGGGCAACTATGGCTACACCTTC. It yields the protein CASSEQIGGNYGYTF.

The genes are TRBV9 and TRBJ1-3; tentative D call: TRBD1 (6 bases). Germline CDR1 is SGDLS and CDR2 is YYNGEE. The CDR3 is 16 amino acids. V lost 4 bases to trimming and J lost 1 base, with 15 bases between them. Written as DNA, the CDR3 is TGTGCCAGCAGCAACCAAAGAGGGGGGTCTGGAAACACCATATATTTT. Its protein product is CASSNQRGGSGNTIYF.

In this sample, this clone turned up a few times. The chain has TRBV30 and TRBJ1-1, with 9 bases that match TRBD1. J gave up 4 bases and V 2 bases, and 5 bases lay outside the gene matches. The CDR3 length is 14 residues. Per the germline V gene, CDR1 is GTSNPN and CDR2 is SVGIG (reference sequence). The CDR3: CAWSLQGAFTEAFF. The CDR3 DNA follows: TGTGCCTGGAGTTTACAGGGGGCCTTCACTGAAGCTTTCTTT.

J is TRBJ1-1 and V is TRBV6-4; possible D gene TRBD1, 5 bases. This CDR3 is built from 14 residues. The V end was cut by 6 bases, the J end by 1 base, with 12 bases between. Germline V gives CDR1 MRHNA, CDR2 SNTAGT. The chain's CDR3 is CASRLGPENTEAFF. DNA of the CDR3: TGTGCCAGCAGATTGGGACCGGAGAACACTGAAGCTTTCTTT.

This chain uses TRBV7-8 with TRBJ1-1; the D is unclear. V was clipped by 1 base and J by 7 bases, with 10 bases between them. Germline V gene lookup returns CDR1 SGHVS and CDR2 FQNEAQ. The CDR3 covers 13 residues. DNA for the CDR3: TGTGCCAGCAGCTTAGAGGACGGTGATGAAGCTTTCTTT. This gives the protein CASSLEDGDEAFF.

The rearrangement joins TRBV13 to TRBJ2-1; 8 bases agree with TRBD1. From germline, CDR1 is PRHDT and CDR2 FYEKMQ (reference sequence). The V and J ends lost 4 bases and 7 bases, in that order; junction bases with no gene match: 6. The CDR3 is made up of 14 amino acids. CDR3 sequence (DNA): TGTGCCAGCAGCTATCAGGGGGCCCGAAATGAGCAGTTCTTC. Protein: CASSYQGARNEQFF.

This chain joins TRBV10-3 and TRBJ2-3; 10 bases line up with TRBD2. Germline lookup yields CDR1 ENHRY and CDR2 SYGVKD. J gave up 0 bases and V 7 bases, and 7 bases lay outside the gene matches. The CDR3 has 16 amino acids. The CDR3 protein is CAIKNLAGASTDTQYF. In nucleotides, the CDR3 is TGTGCCATCAAGAACCTAGCGGGGGCTAGCACAGATACGCAGTATTTT.

The chain has TRBV5-6 and TRBJ2-4, with D tentatively TRBD1 or TRBD2 (7 bases each). This CDR3 comprises 14 residues. The V gene lost 1 base and the J gene lost 7 bases, with 12 bases spanning the gap. The V gene's germline CDR1 is SGHDT and CDR2 YYEEEE. The CDR3 DNA reads as TGTGCCAGCAGCTTGTCAGGGGGGGGGAACATTCAGTACTTC. Translation gives CASSLSGGGNIQYF.

The chain couples TRBV9 to TRBJ2-1, with D perhaps being TRBD1 or TRBD2 (5 bases each). The CDR3 totals 15 residues. CDR1 is SGDLS and CDR2 is YYNGEE in the germline V gene. Deletions cut 0 bases from V and 2 bases from J, with 9 bases between. The CDR3 here is CASSVGGPPYNEQFF. The CDR3 DNA is TGTGCCAGCAGCGTAGGGGGACCACCCTACAATGAGCAGTTCTTC.

The V and J genes are TRBV5-6 and TRBJ2-7, with 11 nucleotides matching TRBD1. The ends lost 0 bases at V and 5 bases at J; junction bases unmatched: 4. CDR1 and CDR2 from the germline V gene are SGHDT and YYEEEE. CDR3 length: 15 residues. The CDR3, as DNA: TGTGCCAGCAGCTTGGGGACAGGGGGCTTCAACGAGCAGTACTTC. Amino acid sequence: CASSLGTGGFNEQYF.

In its sample, this clone is medium-sized (0.01 to 0.1%). V usage is TRBV5-1 and J usage is TRBJ1-3; D unclear. V lost 0 bases to trimming and J lost 2 bases, with 27 bases between them. The germline gives CDR1 SGHRS, CDR2 YFSETQ. The CDR3 loop spans 21 amino acids. The CDR3 here is CASSLVPLQPYRDGTGNTIYF. DNA of the CDR3: TGCGCCAGCAGCTTGGTCCCCCTTCAACCTTACCGCGACGGGACTGGAAACACCATATATTTT.

V is TRBV19 and J is TRBJ2-2; D not certain. V lost 5 bases and J lost 0, with 13 bases in between. The CDR3 consists of 16 residues. Germline lookup yields CDR1 LNHDA and CDR2 SQIVND (reference sequence). CDR3: CASSATRSPNTGELFF. The CDR3 nucleotides are TGTGCCAGTAGTGCCACACGGAGCCCGAACACCGGGGAGCTGTTTTTT. The whole variable domain, filled in from reference TRBV19 and TRBJ2-2, reads DGGITQSPKYLFRKEGQNVTLSCEQNLNHDAMYWYRQDPGQGLRLIYYSQIVNDFQKGDIAEGYSVSREKKESFPLTVTSAQKNPTAFYLCASSATRSPNTGELFFGEGSRLTVL.